The 25 T cell receptor beta chains listed next were all sequenced from one sample in a study of PD-L1 blockade in urothelial cancer. Time point meaning: peripheral blood 6 weeks after treatment start. The assay was immunoSEQ multiplex PCR, and TCRdb's table has in-frame clones only and misses some. The data contain 35,000 to 45,000 clones, about 90% of them seen just once; the ten biggest clones take up about 7.9%. The material sequenced was PBMCs, taken around atezolizumab (anti-PD-L1) treatment. These receptors all come from a man in his 70s with urothelial cancer.

CDR3 loop: CSVEGAPYNEQFF. In nucleotides, the CDR3 is TGCAGCGTTGAAGGAGCCCCCTACAATGAGCAGTTCTTC. J is TRBJ2-1 and V is TRBV29-1; D is unclear. Looked up from germline, CDR1 is SQVTM and CDR2 is ANQGSEA. V lost 1 base to trimming and J lost 2 bases, with 6 bases between them. This CDR3 has 13 residues.

The chain has TRBV10-3 and TRBJ2-3, with TRBD1 matching 7 bases. In germline, CDR1 is ENHRY, CDR2 SYGVKD. V shed 7 bases and J 0 bases; nucleotides not matched to a gene: 10. The CDR3 covers 16 residues. The CDR3 DNA follows: TGTGCCATCACCAGGGGACAGTCATCTAGCACAGATACGCAGTATTTT. This encodes CAITRGQSSSTDTQYF.

This chain joins TRBV7-8 and TRBJ1-3; a possible D gene is TRBD1 (6 bases). Trimming removed 3 bases from V and 1 base from J, with 13 bases in between. This CDR3 comprises 16 residues. CDR1 and CDR2 from the germline V gene are SGHVS and FQNEAQ. CDR3 residues: CASSLDSPRSGNTIYF. The CDR3 DNA reads as TGTGCCAGCAGCTTGGACAGCCCGAGATCTGGAAACACCATATATTTT.

CDR3 region: CASSFGGSYEQYF. In DNA form, the CDR3 reads TGTGCCAGCAGTTTTGGAGGGTCCTACGAGCAGTACTTC. The chain combines TRBV28 with TRBJ2-7, with D tentatively TRBD2 (6 bases). Germline V lookup: CDR1 MDHEN, CDR2 SYDVKM. The CDR3 length is 13 residues. V was shortened by 3 bases and J by 1 base, with 7 bases between the two germline ends.

The rearrangement joins TRBV5-1 to TRBJ2-1; TRBD2 agrees at 8 bases. In germline, CDR1 is SGHRS, CDR2 YFSETQ. The CDR3 length is 14 residues. Trimming at V came to 6 bases and at J to 4 bases, leaving 6 bases not matched to a gene. CDR3 amino acids: CASTRASGYNEQFF. In DNA form, the CDR3 reads TGCGCCAGCACTCGGGCTAGCGGGTACAATGAGCAGTTCTTC.

The count of this clone is one. This chain joins TRBV18 and TRBJ2-7; 8 bases fit TRBD1. The ends lost 6 bases at V and 6 bases at J; junction bases unmatched: 13. The germline gives CDR1 KGHSH, CDR2 LQKENI. This CDR3 spans 15 amino acids. The CDR3 bases are TGTGCCAGCTCTCCAAACAACGGACAGGGAGGCGAGCAGTACTTC. It specifies CASSPNNGQGGEQYF.

The rearrangement uses TRBV2 and TRBJ2-1; the D gene is possibly TRBD2 (5 bases). The V gene lost 7 bases and the J gene lost 0 bases, with 13 bases spanning the gap. Germline assignment: CDR1 SNHLY and CDR2 FYNNEI. The CDR3 covers 15 residues. CDR3: CASKAARDSYNEQFF. CDR3 in DNA: TGTGCCAGCAAGGCCGCCCGGGACTCCTACAATGAGCAGTTCTTC.

The genes are TRBV9 and TRBJ2-7; TRBD1 aligns across 8 bases. There are 15 residues in the CDR3. J lost 4 bases, V lost 4 bases, and 10 bases had no gene match. Germline values: CDR1 SGDLS, CDR2 YYNGEE. CDR3 sequence: CASSPGQGARYEQYF. The CDR3 DNA reads as TGTGCCAGCAGCCCCGGGCAGGGGGCTCGGTACGAGCAGTACTTC.

This chain connects TRBV28 to TRBJ2-7; maybe TRBD2 (6 bases). CDR1 and CDR2 from the germline V gene are MDHEN and SYDVKM. This CDR3 contains 13 residues. V was clipped by 3 bases and J by 3 bases, with 9 bases between them. The DNA for the CDR3 is TGTGCCAGCAGTTTGGGGGGAGGCTACGAGCAGTACTTC. Protein: CASSLGGGYEQYF.

The chain carries TRBV25-1 and TRBJ1-2, with D unresolved. Trimming took off 5 bases at V and 4 bases at J, with 8 bases between the two ends. Looked up from germline, CDR1 is MGHDK and CDR2 is SYGVNS. The CDR3 spans 12 residues. CDR3 residues: CASSMAGYGYTF. The CDR3 DNA follows: TGTGCCAGCAGTATGGCAGGCTATGGCTACACCTTC.

This sequence joins TRBV9 and TRBJ1-5; unclear D gene. The germline gives CDR1 SGDLS, CDR2 YYNGEE. This CDR3 region has 13 residues. Trimming stripped 0 bases from V and 5 bases from J, with 6 bases between. CDR3 DNA sequence: TGTGCCAGCAGCGTAGGGTTAGATCAGCCCCAGCATTTT. Protein: CASSVGLDQPQHF.

The genes are TRBV19 and TRBJ2-7, with TRBD1 matching 8 bases. The trim removed 6 bases at V and 3 bases at J, leaving 7 bases unmatched. Germline V lookup: CDR1 LNHDA, CDR2 SQIVND (reference sequence). The CDR3 is 14 amino acids. The CDR3 DNA reads TGTGCCAGTAGAGCCGGGACAGGCGACTACGAGCAGTACTTC. The encoded protein is CASRAGTGDYEQYF. The full variable domain, rest sourced from reference TRBV19 and TRBJ2-7, is DGGITQSPKYLFRKEGQNVTLSCEQNLNHDAMYWYRQDPGQGLRLIYYSQIVNDFQKGDIAEGYSVSREKKESFPLTVTSAQKNPTAFYLCASRAGTGDYEQYFGPGTRLTVT.

This rearrangement joins TRBV30 to TRBJ2-1; 7 bases fit TRBD2. The CDR3 length is 15 residues. Germline V CDR1 and CDR2: GTSNPN, SVGIG (reference sequence). V trimming: 5 bases; J trimming: 0 bases; junction bases outside the gene matches: 7. CDR3 sequence: CAWGPSGTSYNEQFF. CDR3 coding DNA: TGTGCCTGGGGACCAAGCGGGACCTCCTACAATGAGCAGTTCTTC. Full variable domain (rest looked up from reference TRBV30 and TRBJ2-1): SQTIHQWPATLVQPVGSPLSLECTVEGTSNPNLYWYRQAAGRGLQLLFYSVGIGQISSEVPQNLSASRPQDRQFILSSKKLLLSDSGFYLCAWGPSGTSYNEQFFGPGTRLTVL.

This chain joins TRBV5-6 and TRBJ1-1, with 7 bases that match TRBD1. J lost 6 bases, V lost 0 bases, and 8 bases had no gene match. CDR1 and CDR2 (germline): SGHDT, YYEEEE. This CDR3 has 15 residues. This CDR3 is CASSLAPSGGAEAFF. In DNA, the CDR3 is TGTGCCAGCAGCTTGGCCCCTTCAGGGGGTGCTGAAGCTTTCTTT.

The chain has TRBV6-4 and TRBJ2-3; D is possibly TRBD1 (7 bases). V dropped 4 bases and J dropped 3 bases, with 17 bases sitting between them. Germline V gives CDR1 MRHNA, CDR2 SNTAGT. The CDR3 spans 16 residues. CDR3 nucleotide sequence: TGTGCCAGCAGTGCGGCAGGGGGAGGAGGGACAGATACGCAGTATTTT. Its translation is CASSAAGGGGTDTQYF.

CDR3 DNA sequence: TGTGCCATCAGTATTTCCGGGACAGGGACCTTGGAGCAGTACTTC. It yields the protein CAISISGTGTLEQYF. The rearrangement uses TRBV10-3 and TRBJ2-7; 9 bases are a match to TRBD1. J lost 7 bases, V lost 5 bases, and 12 bases had no gene match. Germline V gene lookup returns CDR1 ENHRY and CDR2 SYGVKD. CDR3 length: 15 amino acids.

The chain combines TRBV19 with TRBJ2-2; the match to TRBD1 covers 9 bases. The germline V gene encodes CDR1 LNHDA and CDR2 SQIVND (reference sequence). The length of the CDR3 is 15 residues. V trimming: 9 bases; J trimming: 3 bases; junction bases outside the gene matches: 8. This CDR3 reads CASSRDRAYTGELFF. As DNA, the CDR3 is TGTGCCAGCAGCCGGGACAGGGCCTACACCGGGGAGCTGTTTTTT.

The chain uses TRBV30 and TRBJ1-5; D is perhaps TRBD1 (6 bases). V was trimmed by 3 bases and J by 4 bases, leaving 16 bases between them. The CDR3 covers 15 residues. CDR1 is GTSNPN, CDR2 SVGIG, per germline (reference sequence). The CDR3 DNA reads as TGTGCCTGGAGGGACAGCCTTCCGGGGAATCAGCCCCAGCATTTT. Protein product: CAWRDSLPGNQPQHF. The whole variable domain, remainder taken from reference TRBV30 and TRBJ1-5, is SQTIHQWPATLVQPVGSPLSLECTVEGTSNPNLYWYRQAAGRGLQLLFYSVGIGQISSEVPQNLSASRPQDRQFILSSKKLLLSDSGFYLCAWRDSLPGNQPQHFGDGTRLSIL.

The chain carries TRBV6-1 and TRBJ1-1; 7 positions match TRBD1. The CDR3 runs 15 residues. The trim removed 4 bases at V and 0 bases at J, leaving 5 bases unmatched. The V gene's germline CDR1 is MNHNS and CDR2 SASEGT. The CDR3 protein is CASSVGQTLNTEAFF. In nucleotides, the CDR3 is TGTGCCAGCAGTGTGGGACAGACTCTGAACACTGAAGCTTTCTTT.

This chain connects TRBV28 to TRBJ1-4; tentatively, D is TRBD1 (5 bases). Germline CDR1 and CDR2: MDHEN and SYDVKM. Trimming removed 6 bases at V and 8 bases at J, with 16 bases between. This CDR3 region has 14 residues. For the CDR3, the DNA is TGTGCCAGCAGCCGGGACCGCCTAGCGGAAAAACTGTTTTTT. Amino acid sequence: CASSRDRLAEKLFF.

V is TRBV10-2 and J is TRBJ2-7; TRBD1 matches at 8 bases. V lost 3 bases and J lost 0; bases outside the gene matches: 4. The CDR3 runs to 15 residues. Germline CDR1 and CDR2: WSHSY and SAAADI. CDR3 bases: TGCGCCAGCAGTGACAGGGGGCGAAGCTCCTACGAGCAGTACTTC. It codes for CASSDRGRSSYEQYF.

The V gene is TRBV19, the J gene TRBJ1-2; TRBD1 matches 8 bases. The CDR3 extends over 14 amino acids. CDR1 is LNHDA, CDR2 SQIVND, per germline (reference sequence). Trimming at V came to 10 bases and at J to 4 bases, leaving 11 bases not matched to a gene. CDR3 protein: CATDTGGGLYGYTF. The CDR3 DNA reads TGTGCCACCGATACAGGGGGAGGTCTCTATGGCTACACCTTC. The full variable domain, completed using reference TRBV19 and TRBJ1-2, is DGGITQSPKYLFRKEGQNVTLSCEQNLNHDAMYWYRQDPGQGLRLIYYSQIVNDFQKGDIAEGYSVSREKKESFPLTVTSAQKNPTAFYLCATDTGGGLYGYTFGSGTRLTVV.

V and J are TRBV11-2 and TRBJ2-1; 11 bases align to TRBD2. The CDR3 loop spans 16 amino acids. CDR1 is SGHAT and CDR2 is FQNNGV in the germline V gene. J lost 7 bases, V lost 5 bases, and 10 bases had no gene match. CDR3 sequence: CASSPLAGGYGNEQFF. For the CDR3, the DNA is TGTGCCAGCAGCCCGCTAGCGGGAGGTTACGGGAATGAGCAGTTCTTC.

The DNA for the CDR3 is TGTGCCAGTAGCCTACCCGGGGGGGGTGAGCAGTTCTTC. Protein sequence: CASSLPGGGEQFF. V gene TRBV19 combines with J gene TRBJ2-1, with 8 positions matching TRBD2. V was clipped by 6 bases and J by 9 bases; unmatched bases: 7. Germline V gene data show CDR1 as LNHDA and CDR2 as SQIVND (reference sequence). The CDR3 spans 13 residues.

The chain has TRBV5-1 and TRBJ1-1, with TRBD1 matching over 12 bases. The CDR3 loop spans 12 amino acids. Looked up from germline, CDR1 is SGHRS and CDR2 is YFSETQ. V trimming: 4 bases; J trimming: 12 bases; junction bases outside the gene matches: 4. CDR3 DNA: TGCGCCAGCAGCGAGGGACAGGGGGCCTCTTTCTTT. Amino acid sequence: CASSEGQGASFF.